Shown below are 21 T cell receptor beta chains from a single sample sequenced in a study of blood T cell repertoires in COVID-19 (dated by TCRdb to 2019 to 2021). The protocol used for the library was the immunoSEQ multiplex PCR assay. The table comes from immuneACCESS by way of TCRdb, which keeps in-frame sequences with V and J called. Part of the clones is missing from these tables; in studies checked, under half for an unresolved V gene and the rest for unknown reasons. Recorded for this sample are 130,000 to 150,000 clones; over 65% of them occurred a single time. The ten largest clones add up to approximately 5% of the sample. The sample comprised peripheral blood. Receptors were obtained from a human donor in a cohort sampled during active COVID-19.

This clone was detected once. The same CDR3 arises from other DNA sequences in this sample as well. Written as DNA, the CDR3 is TGCGCCAGCAGCCTGGACAGTGAAGCTTTCTTT. As protein: CASSLDSEAFF. The chain joins TRBV5-1 to TRBJ1-1; a weak D match, TRBD1 (6 bases). Germline CDR1 and CDR2: SGHRS and YFSETQ. The V end lost 4 bases, the J end lost 7 bases, and 8 bases lay between the germline ends. The CDR3 is made up of 11 amino acids.

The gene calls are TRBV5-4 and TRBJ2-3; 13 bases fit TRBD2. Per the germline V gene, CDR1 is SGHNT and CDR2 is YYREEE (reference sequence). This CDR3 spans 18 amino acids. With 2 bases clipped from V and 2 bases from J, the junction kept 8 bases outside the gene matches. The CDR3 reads CASSFSPGTSGNTDTQYF. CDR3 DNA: TGTGCCAGCAGCTTCTCACCCGGGACTAGCGGGAACACAGATACGCAGTATTTT. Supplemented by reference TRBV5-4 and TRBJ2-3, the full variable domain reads ETGVTQSPTHLIKTRGQQVTLRCSSQSGHNTVSWYQQALGQGPQFIFQYYREEENGRGNFPPRFSGLQFPNYSSELNVNALELDDSALYLCASSFSPGTSGNTDTQYFGPGTRLTVL.

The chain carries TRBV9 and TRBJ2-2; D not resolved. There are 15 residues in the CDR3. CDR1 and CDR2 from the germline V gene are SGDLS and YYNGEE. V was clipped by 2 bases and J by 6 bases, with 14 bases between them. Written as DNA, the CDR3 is TGTGCCAGCAGCGTGGGCCGCTCTCCGTCCGGGGAGCTGTTTTTT. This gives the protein CASSVGRSPSGELFF.

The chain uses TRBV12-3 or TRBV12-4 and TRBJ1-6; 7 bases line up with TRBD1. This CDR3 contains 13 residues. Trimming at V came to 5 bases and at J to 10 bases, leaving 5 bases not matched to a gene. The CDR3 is CASSQTGVSPLHF. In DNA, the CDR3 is TGTGCCAGCAGTCAAACAGGGGTATCACCCCTCCACTTT.

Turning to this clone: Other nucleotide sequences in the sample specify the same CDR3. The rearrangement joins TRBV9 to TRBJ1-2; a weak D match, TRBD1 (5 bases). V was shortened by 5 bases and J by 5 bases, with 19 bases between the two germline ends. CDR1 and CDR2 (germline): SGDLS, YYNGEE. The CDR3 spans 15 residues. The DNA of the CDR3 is TGTGCCAGCAGTGCCGGCCTGCAGCAGGGTTATGGCTACACCTTC. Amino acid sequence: CASSAGLQQGYGYTF.

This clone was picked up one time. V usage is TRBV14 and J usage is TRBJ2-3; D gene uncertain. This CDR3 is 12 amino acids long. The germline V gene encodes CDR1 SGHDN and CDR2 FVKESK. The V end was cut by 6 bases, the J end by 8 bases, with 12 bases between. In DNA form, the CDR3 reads TGTGCCAGCAGAGAAGCTAGTGGTACGCAGTATTTT. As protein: CASREASGTQYF.

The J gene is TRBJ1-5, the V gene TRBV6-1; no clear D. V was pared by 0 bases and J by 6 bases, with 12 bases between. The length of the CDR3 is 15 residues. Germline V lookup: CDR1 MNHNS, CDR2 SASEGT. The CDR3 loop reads CASSEAPGNGQPQHF. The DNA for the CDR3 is TGTGCCAGCAGTGAAGCGCCCGGGAACGGTCAGCCCCAGCATTTT.

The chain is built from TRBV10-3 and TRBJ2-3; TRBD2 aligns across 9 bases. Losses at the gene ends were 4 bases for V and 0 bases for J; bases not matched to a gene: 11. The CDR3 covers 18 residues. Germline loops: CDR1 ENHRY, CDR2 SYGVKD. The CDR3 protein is CAISGRSGREGSTDTQYF. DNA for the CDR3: TGTGCCATCAGTGGTCGAAGTGGGCGGGAGGGGAGCACAGATACGCAGTATTTT.

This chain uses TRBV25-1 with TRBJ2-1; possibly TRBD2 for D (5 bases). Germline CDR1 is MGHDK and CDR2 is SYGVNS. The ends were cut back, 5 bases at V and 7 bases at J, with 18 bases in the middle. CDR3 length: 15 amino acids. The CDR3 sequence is CASSKREGVGNEQFF. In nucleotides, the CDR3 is TGTGCCAGCAGTAAGAGAGAGGGCGTTGGGAATGAGCAGTTCTTC.

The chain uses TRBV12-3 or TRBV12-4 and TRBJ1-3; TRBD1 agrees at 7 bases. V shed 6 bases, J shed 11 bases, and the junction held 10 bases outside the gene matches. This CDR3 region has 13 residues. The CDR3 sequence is CASRGQAYEAIYF. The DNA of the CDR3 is TGTGCCAGCAGAGGACAGGCGTACGAGGCCATATATTTT.

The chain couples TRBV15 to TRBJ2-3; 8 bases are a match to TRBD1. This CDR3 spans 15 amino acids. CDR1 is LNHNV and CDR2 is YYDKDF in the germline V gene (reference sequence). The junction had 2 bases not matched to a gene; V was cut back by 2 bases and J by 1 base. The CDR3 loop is CATSRPGQGTDTQYF. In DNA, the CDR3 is TGTGCCACCAGCAGACCGGGACAGGGCACAGATACGCAGTATTTT.

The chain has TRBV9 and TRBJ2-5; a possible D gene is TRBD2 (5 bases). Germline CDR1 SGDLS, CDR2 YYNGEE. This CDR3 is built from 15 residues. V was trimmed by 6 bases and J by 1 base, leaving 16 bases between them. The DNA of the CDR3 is TGTGCCAGCACTTTCGGTGGGGAGCCCCAAGAGACCCAGTACTTC. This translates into CASTFGGEPQETQYF.

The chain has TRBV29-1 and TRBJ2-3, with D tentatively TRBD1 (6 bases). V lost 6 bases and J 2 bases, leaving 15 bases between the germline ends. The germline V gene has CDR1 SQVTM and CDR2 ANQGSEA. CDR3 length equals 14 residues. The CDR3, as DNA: TGCAGCGTAACAGGGTTGCTAAACACAGATACGCAGTATTTT. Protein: CSVTGLLNTDTQYF.

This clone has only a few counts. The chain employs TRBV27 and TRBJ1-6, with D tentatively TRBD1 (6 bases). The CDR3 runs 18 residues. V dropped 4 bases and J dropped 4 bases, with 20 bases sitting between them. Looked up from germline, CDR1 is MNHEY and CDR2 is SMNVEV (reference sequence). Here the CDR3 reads CASSSPFTGYGYNSPLHF. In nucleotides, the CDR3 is TGTGCCAGCAGTTCCCCCTTTACAGGGTACGGATATAATTCACCCCTCCACTTT.

This CDR3 reads CASSWGGERKLFF. CDR3 DNA: TGCGCCAGCAGCTGGGGGGGGGAACGCAAACTGTTTTTT. V and J are TRBV5-1 and TRBJ1-4; a weak D match, TRBD1 (5 bases). V was clipped by 3 bases and J by 11 bases, with 14 bases between them. The CDR3 totals 13 residues. Germline V CDR1 and CDR2: SGHRS, YFSETQ.

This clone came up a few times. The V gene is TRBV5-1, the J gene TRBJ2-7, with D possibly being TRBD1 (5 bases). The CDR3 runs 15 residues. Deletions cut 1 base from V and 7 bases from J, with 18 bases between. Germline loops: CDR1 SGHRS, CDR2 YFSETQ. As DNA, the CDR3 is TGCGCCAGCAGCTTGAACGAGCAGGGCCCGTGGGAGCAGTACTTC. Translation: CASSLNEQGPWEQYF.

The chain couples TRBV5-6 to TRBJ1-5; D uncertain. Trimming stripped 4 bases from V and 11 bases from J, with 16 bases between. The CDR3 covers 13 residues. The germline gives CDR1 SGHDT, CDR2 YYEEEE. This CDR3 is CASSRTPLKSQHF. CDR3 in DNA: TGTGCCAGCAGCCGGACTCCCCTGAAGTCCCAGCATTTT. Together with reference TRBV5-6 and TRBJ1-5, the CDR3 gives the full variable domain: DAGVTQSPTHLIKTRGQQVTLRCSPKSGHDTVSWYQQALGQGPQFIFQYYEEEERQRGNFPDRFSGHQFPNYSSELNVNALLLGDSALYLCASSRTPLKSQHFGDGTRLSIL.

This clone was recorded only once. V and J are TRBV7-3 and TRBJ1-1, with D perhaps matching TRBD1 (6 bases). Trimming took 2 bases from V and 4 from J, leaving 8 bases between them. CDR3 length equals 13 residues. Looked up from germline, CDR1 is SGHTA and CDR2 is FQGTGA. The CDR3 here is CASSLGGATEAFF. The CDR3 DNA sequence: TGTGCCAGCAGCTTAGGGGGGGCCACTGAAGCTTTCTTT.

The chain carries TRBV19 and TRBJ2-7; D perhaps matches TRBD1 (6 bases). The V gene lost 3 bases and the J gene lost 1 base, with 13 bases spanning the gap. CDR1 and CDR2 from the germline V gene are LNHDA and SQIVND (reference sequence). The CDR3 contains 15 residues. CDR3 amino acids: CASSMSRDTSYEQYF. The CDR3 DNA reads TGTGCCAGTAGTATGTCTAGGGACACTTCCTACGAGCAGTACTTC.

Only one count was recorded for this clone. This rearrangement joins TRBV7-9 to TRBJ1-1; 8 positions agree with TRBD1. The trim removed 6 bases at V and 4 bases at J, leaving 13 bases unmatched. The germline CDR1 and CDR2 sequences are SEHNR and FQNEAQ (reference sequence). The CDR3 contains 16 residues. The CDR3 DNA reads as TGTGCCAGCAGTCGTATACCCCAGGGGGCGAGCACTGAAGCTTTCTTT. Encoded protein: CASSRIPQGASTEAFF.

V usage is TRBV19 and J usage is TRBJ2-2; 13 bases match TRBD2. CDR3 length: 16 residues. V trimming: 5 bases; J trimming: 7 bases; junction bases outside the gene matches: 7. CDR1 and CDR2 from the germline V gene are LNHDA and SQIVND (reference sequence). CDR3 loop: CASSATSGRVGGELFF. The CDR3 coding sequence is TGTGCCAGTAGTGCTACTAGCGGGAGGGTCGGCGGGGAGCTGTTTTTT.